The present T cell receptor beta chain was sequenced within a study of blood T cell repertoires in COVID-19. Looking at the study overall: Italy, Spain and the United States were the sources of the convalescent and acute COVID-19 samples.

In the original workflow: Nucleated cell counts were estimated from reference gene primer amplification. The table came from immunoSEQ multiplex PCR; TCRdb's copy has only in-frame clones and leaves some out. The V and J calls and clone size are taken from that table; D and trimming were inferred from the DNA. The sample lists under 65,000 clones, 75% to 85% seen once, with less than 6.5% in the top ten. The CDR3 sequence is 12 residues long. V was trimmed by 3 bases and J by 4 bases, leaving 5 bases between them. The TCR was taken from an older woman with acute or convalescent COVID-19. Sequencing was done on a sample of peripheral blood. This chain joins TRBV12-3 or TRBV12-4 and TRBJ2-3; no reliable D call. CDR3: CASSFFSDTQYF. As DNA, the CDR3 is TGTGCCAGCAGTTTCTTTTCAGATACGCAGTATTTT.